The 26 T cell receptor beta chains below were found in one sample sequenced in a study of regulatory T cells in long-lasting Graves disease. TCR beta libraries were built with iRepertoire HTBI primers and Arm-PCR of CDR3 regions. TCRdb re-analysed the multiplex PCR reads in MiXCR, keeping a single row per CDR3 protein. The sample lists 400,000 to 500,000 distinct CDR3 sequences; around 20% were seen once. The time point is: persistent/refractory GD, antithyroid drugs over 5 years with positive TRAb. RNA isolated from PBMCs was used to make the TCR library. Sequences were derived from peripheral blood mononuclear cells (PBMCs), sampled when the disease was refractory, from a patient treated with antithyroid drugs. The source of these receptors is a female donor with Graves disease.

This clonotype was seen only a few times. This sequence joins TRBV12-5 and TRBJ1-5; D gene ambiguous. The CDR3 is made up of 12 amino acids. Germline loops: CDR1 LGHNT, CDR2 FRNRAP. Trimming removed 5 bases at V and 9 bases at J, with 11 bases between. For the CDR3, the DNA is TGTGCTAGTGGTCCTAGATCTCTGCCCCAGCATTTT. It translates to CASGPRSLPQHF.

The chain combines TRBV20-1 with TRBJ2-7, with a weak D call TRBD1 (6 bases). V lost 3 bases, J lost 3 bases, and 12 bases lay in between. The CDR3 runs 13 residues. CDR1 and CDR2 (germline): DFQATT, SNEGSKA (reference sequence). The chain's CDR3 is CSARRGQNYEQYF. The CDR3 coding sequence is TGCAGTGCTAGGCGAGGACAGAACTACGAGCAGTACTTC.

This clonotype showed up just a few times. The chain joins TRBV19 to TRBJ1-5, with a possible D match to TRBD1 (6 bases). Germline V gene data show CDR1 as LNHDA and CDR2 as SQIVND (reference sequence). The CDR3 has 17 amino acids. The V end was cut by 5 bases, the J end by 0 bases, with 17 bases between. The CDR3 nucleotides are TGTGCCAGTAGTCTCCGGGACAACATCTATAGCAATCAGCCCCAGCATTTT. It encodes CASSLRDNIYSNQPQHF.

The genes are TRBV19 and TRBJ1-5; D possibly corresponds to TRBD1 (5 bases). CDR1 and CDR2 from the germline V gene are LNHDA and SQIVND (reference sequence). V lost 0 bases to trimming and J lost 0 bases, with 15 bases between them. The CDR3 covers 18 residues. Here the CDR3 DNA reads TGTGCCAGTAGTATAGATCTGTGGACACACGATAGCAATCAGCCCCAGCATTTT. It encodes CASSIDLWTHDSNQPQHF.

This rearrangement joins TRBV20-1 to TRBJ2-1; no firm D call. CDR3 length: 12 residues. V lost 3 bases and J 5 bases, leaving 8 bases between the germline ends. Germline-derived CDR1 and CDR2 are DFQATT and SNEGSKA (reference sequence). The CDR3 region is CSASLGNNEQFF. CDR3 nucleotide sequence: TGCAGTGCTAGTCTGGGAAACAATGAGCAGTTCTTC.

This clonotype was recorded many times. The J gene is TRBJ1-2, the V gene TRBV20-1; TRBD1 aligns across 8 bases. Germline values: CDR1 DFQATT, CDR2 SNEGSKA (reference sequence). The CDR3 has 13 residues. V shed 5 bases, J shed 2 bases, and the junction held 4 bases outside the gene matches. The CDR3, as DNA: TGCAGTGCTGTCGCAGGGGGCAACTATGGCTACACCTTC. Amino acids: CSAVAGGNYGYTF.

In this sample, this clonotype turned up many times. This chain connects TRBV6-1 to TRBJ2-7; 7 nucleotides line up with TRBD1. Trimming cost V 7 bases and J 3 bases; bases outside gene matches: 12. In germline, CDR1 is MNHNS, CDR2 SASEGT. The length of the CDR3 is 15 residues. CDR3 sequence (DNA): TGTGCCAGCACAAGGCCCGGGACAGAGCACTACGAGCAGTACTTC. The encoded protein is CASTRPGTEHYEQYF.

The table lists this clonotype with many counts. The V gene is TRBV12-3 or TRBV12-4, the J gene TRBJ2-2; TRBD1 agrees at 7 bases. With 5 bases clipped from V and 2 bases from J, the junction kept 8 bases outside the gene matches. The CDR3 totals 16 residues. CDR3 DNA: TGTGCCAGCAGTCTACCAGGGGGAGCTAACACCGGGGAGCTGTTTTTT. This encodes CASSLPGGANTGELFF.

This clonotype was seen a handful of times. This chain connects TRBV20-1 to TRBJ1-1, with TRBD1 as a possible D gene (5 bases). CDR1 DFQATT and CDR2 SNEGSKA come from the germline V gene (reference sequence). The V end was cut by 6 bases, the J end by 0 bases, with 14 bases between. This CDR3 region has 14 residues. CDR3 sequence: CSADPGGLNTEAFF. In DNA form, the CDR3 reads TGCAGTGCCGACCCGGGGGGATTGAACACTGAAGCTTTCTTT.

This clonotype was detected many times. This chain connects TRBV28 to TRBJ1-1, with D uncertain. Germline-derived CDR1 and CDR2 are MDHEN and SYDVKM. The CDR3 has 15 residues. Trimming pared 2 bases from V and 0 bases from J, leaving 10 bases between. The CDR3 DNA sequence: TGTGCCAGCAGTTTAGAGACGGTGATGAACACTGAAGCTTTCTTT. Amino acid sequence: CASSLETVMNTEAFF.

This clonotype was seen many times. The rearrangement uses TRBV2 and TRBJ2-5; possible D gene TRBD1, 5 bases. The CDR3 runs 14 residues. V was pared by 5 bases and J by 2 bases, with 12 bases between. Germline lookup yields CDR1 SNHLY and CDR2 FYNNEI. CDR3 DNA: TGTGCCAGCAGTTTTCAGGGCTATCAAGAGACCCAGTACTTC. Its translation: CASSFQGYQETQYF.

There are a few counts of this clonotype. Just one base apart from a much larger clone, this may be a read error. V and J are TRBV28 and TRBJ2-7; possible D gene TRBD1, 9 bases. This CDR3 is 14 amino acids long. From germline, CDR1 is MDHEN and CDR2 SYDVKM. Deletions cut 6 bases from V and 9 bases from J, with 21 bases between. The CDR3 bases are TGTGCCAGCAGCCGAGGGACAGGGACTAGGGGGCAGTACTTC. Translation gives CASSRGTGTRGQYF.

The rearrangement joins TRBV11-2 to TRBJ1-1, with unresolved D. Per the germline V gene, CDR1 is SGHAT and CDR2 is FQNNGV. With 1 base removed from V and 4 bases from J, the gap between germline ends came to 10 bases. This CDR3 is built from 14 residues. Here the CDR3 reads CASSLGFVGTEAFF. DNA for the CDR3: TGTGCCAGCAGCTTAGGGTTCGTTGGCACTGAAGCTTTCTTT.

The chain couples TRBV19 to TRBJ1-5; possibly TRBD1 for D (5 bases). Germline assignment: CDR1 LNHDA and CDR2 SQIVND (reference sequence). The CDR3 spans 13 residues. Trimming took 10 bases from V and 2 from J, leaving 12 bases between them. CDR3 DNA sequence: TGTGCCACCCTGGGAGGGGGCAATCAGCCCCAGCATTTT. Encoded protein: CATLGGGNQPQHF.

This clonotype was picked up many times. This chain joins TRBV5-5 and TRBJ1-5, with no clear D. V was clipped by 4 bases and J by 2 bases, with 13 bases between them. The CDR3 runs to 15 residues. Germline assignment: CDR1 SGHKS and CDR2 YYEKEE (reference sequence). CDR3 bases: TGTGCCAGCAGCCCGGCGCGAACGGGCAATCAGCCCCAGCATTTT. It is translated as CASSPARTGNQPQHF.

About this clonotype itself: A single base separates this from a much larger clone, so it may be a read error. The J gene is TRBJ2-7, the V gene TRBV12-3 or TRBV12-4; the D gene could be TRBD1 or TRBD2 (6 bases each). This CDR3 is built from 17 residues. V lost 5 bases, J lost 3 bases, and 23 bases lay in between. The CDR3 here is CASSDAPRAGQYYEQYF. Here the CDR3 DNA reads TGTGCCAGCAGTGATGCCCCCCGGGCGGGACAATACTACGAGCAGTACTTC.

This clonotype turned up a few times. The chain links TRBV11-2 to TRBJ2-2; D might be TRBD1 (6 bases). This CDR3 comprises 15 residues. Germline lookup yields CDR1 SGHAT and CDR2 FQNNGV. With 3 bases removed from V and 4 bases from J, the gap between germline ends came to 12 bases. CDR3 sequence (DNA): TGTGCCAGCAGCTTGGGGGACACTTTCACCGGGGAGCTGTTTTTT. Translating gives CASSLGDTFTGELFF.

Only a few counts were recorded for this clonotype. The rearrangement uses TRBV30 and TRBJ2-7, with D unclear. The CDR3 length is 14 residues. Looked up from germline, CDR1 is GTSNPN and CDR2 is SVGIG (reference sequence). V dropped 1 base and J dropped 2 bases, with 12 bases sitting between them. CDR3 loop: CAWSDSGYPYEQYF. The DNA for the CDR3 is TGTGCCTGGAGTGACTCAGGCTACCCCTACGAGCAGTACTTC.

With regard to this clonotype: A read error may be the cause here, since a much bigger clone is one base away. Written as DNA, the CDR3 is TGTGCCGGTAATGGGCCATTTCTCTACGAGCAGTACTTC. Amino acids: CAGNGPFLYEQYF. This chain links TRBV27 with TRBJ2-7; no reliable D call. CDR1 and CDR2 from the germline V gene are MNHEY and SMNVEV (reference sequence). Trimming took off 11 bases at V and 3 bases at J, with 17 bases between the two ends. This CDR3 has 13 amino acids.

The chain employs TRBV29-1 and TRBJ2-3; D is perhaps TRBD2 (5 bases). CDR1 and CDR2 (germline): SQVTM, ANQGSEA. The CDR3 spans 12 residues. Trimming took 6 bases from V and 0 from J, leaving 7 bases between them. The CDR3 DNA follows: TGCAGCGTAAGGACTAGCACAGATACGCAGTATTTT. It specifies CSVRTSTDTQYF.

This clonotype was found once. The junction departs from the called germline gene at one end, perhaps through a read error. The J gene is TRBJ2-1, the V gene TRBV12-3 or TRBV12-4; TRBD2 might be the D (6 bases). The CDR3 runs 16 residues. The CDR3 coding sequence is TGTGCCAGCAGTCCTAGTGGAGGGCCACCCTACAATGAGCAGTCCTTC. The encoded protein is CASSPSGGPPYNEQSF.

The V call is TRBV28, the J call TRBJ1-2; 8 positions agree with TRBD1. Trimming removed 5 bases from V and 4 bases from J; junction bases left unmatched: 9. The CDR3 totals 15 residues. Germline V gene sequence: CDR1 MDHEN, CDR2 SYDVKM. CDR3 DNA: TGTGCCAGCAGTCGTTCAGGGGGCGCCGGCTATGGCTACACCTTC. It yields the protein CASSRSGGAGYGYTF.

This clonotype was picked up a small number of times. The rearrangement links TRBV27 to TRBJ2-2; D possibly corresponds to TRBD1 (5 bases). The germline V gene has CDR1 MNHEY and CDR2 SMNVEV (reference sequence). The CDR3 loop spans 15 amino acids. V gave up 6 bases and J gave up 13 bases, with 24 bases separating them. CDR3 DNA: TGTGCCAGCAGCCCTCTGGGGAAGCACCTAAGGGGGCTGTTTTTT. It translates to CASSPLGKHLRGLFF.

This clonotype was detected many times. The chain is built from TRBV7-2 and TRBJ2-5, with D unresolved. CDR1 SGHTA and CDR2 FQGNSA come from the germline V gene. The CDR3 runs 13 residues. Trimming took 5 bases from V and 4 from J, leaving 11 bases between them. CDR3 bases: TGTACCAGCAGCGTCCGGACGGGAGAGACCCAGTACTTC. Residues: CTSSVRTGETQYF.

This clonotype was counted at least ten times. The chain carries TRBV7-2 and TRBJ2-7; TRBD2 aligns across 10 bases. The germline CDR1 and CDR2 sequences are SGHTA and FQGNSA. The CDR3 consists of 17 residues. With V trimmed by 1 base and J by 3 bases, 9 bases remained unmatched. The CDR3 sequence: CASSLGPSGSGHYEQYF. CDR3 coding DNA: TGTGCCAGCAGCTTAGGGCCTAGCGGGAGCGGTCACTACGAGCAGTACTTC.

This clonotype was counted at least ten times. The junction does not match germline at one end; this may be a read error. The chain employs TRBV2 and TRBJ1-5; D is perhaps TRBD1 (6 bases). Germline-derived CDR1 and CDR2 are SNHLY and FYNNEI. The CDR3 has 14 residues. CDR3: CASREGQFNQPQHF. The CDR3 bases are TGTGCCAGCAGGGAAGGACAGTTCAATCAGCCCCAGCATTTT. Full variable domain (remainder filled in from reference TRBV2 and TRBJ1-5): EPEVTQTPSHQVTQMGQEVILRCVPISNHLYFYWYRQILGQKVEFLVSFYNNEISEKSEIFDDQFSVERPDGSNFTLKIRSTKLEDSAMYFCASREGQFNQPQHFGDGTRLSIL.